In this sample, the clone carrying this T cell receptor beta chain turned up a few times. Its antigen is currently unknown. The data originate from a study of T cells after yellow fever vaccination. Regarding the study as a whole: Weaker overall, the secondary response nonetheless peaked faster (day 5 versus 15). Among all clonotypes, a small share was observed in both CD4 and CD8 compartments. Most primary-vaccination clones reappeared after the booster (approximately 95% CD4, roughly 88% CD8).

TCRdb reprocessed the 5' RACE reads via MiXCR and lists one record per CDR3 protein. The sample yields about 300,000 distinct CDR3 sequences, approximately 10% seen once. V was clipped by 4 bases and J by 0 bases; unmatched bases: 12. CDR1 is SGHDN and CDR2 is FVKESK in the germline V gene. There are 19 residues in the CDR3. The chain joins TRBV14 to TRBJ2-1; 10 bases line up with TRBD2. The sample consisted of CD4+ T cells sorted from PBMCs, taken 5 days after the yellow fever booster vaccination. The receptor was derived from a man younger than 30 who received the YFV17D yellow fever vaccine. The CDR3 coding sequence is TGTGCCAGCAGCCCCCGGGTAGCGGGGGGCCTTAGCTCCTACAATGAGCAGTTCTTC. Translating it yields CASSPRVAGGLSSYNEQFF.